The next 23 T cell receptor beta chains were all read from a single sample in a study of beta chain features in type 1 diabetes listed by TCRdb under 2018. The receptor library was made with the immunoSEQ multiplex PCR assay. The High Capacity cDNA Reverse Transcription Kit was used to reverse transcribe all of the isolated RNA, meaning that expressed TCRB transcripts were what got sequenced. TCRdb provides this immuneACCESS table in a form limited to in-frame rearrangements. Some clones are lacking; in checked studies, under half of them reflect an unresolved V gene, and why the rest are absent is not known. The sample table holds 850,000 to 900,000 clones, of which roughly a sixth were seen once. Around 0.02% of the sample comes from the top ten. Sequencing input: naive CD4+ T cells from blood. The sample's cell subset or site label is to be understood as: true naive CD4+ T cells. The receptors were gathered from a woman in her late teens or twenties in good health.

CDR3 protein: CASSPRRTSGRDNEQFF. CDR3 nucleotides: TGTGCCAGCAGCCCCCGTAGGACTAGCGGGAGAGACAATGAGCAGTTCTTC. The chain links TRBV27 to TRBJ2-1, with 13 bases identical to TRBD2. The germline V gene has CDR1 MNHEY and CDR2 SMNVEV (reference sequence). V dropped 6 bases and J dropped 5; count of bases not matched to a gene: 10. The length of the CDR3 is 17 residues.

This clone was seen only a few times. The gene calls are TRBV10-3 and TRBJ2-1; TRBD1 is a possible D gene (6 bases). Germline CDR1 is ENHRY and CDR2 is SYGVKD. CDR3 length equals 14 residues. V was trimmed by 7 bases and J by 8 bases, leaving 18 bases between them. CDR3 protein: CAIKDSTGSDEQFF. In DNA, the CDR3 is TGTGCCATCAAGGATTCAACAGGGAGCGATGAGCAGTTCTTC.

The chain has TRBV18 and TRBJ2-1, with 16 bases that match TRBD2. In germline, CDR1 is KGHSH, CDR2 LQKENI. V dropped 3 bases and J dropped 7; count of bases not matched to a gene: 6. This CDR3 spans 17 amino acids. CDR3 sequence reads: CASSPAGLAGGRNEQFF. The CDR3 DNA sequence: TGTGCCAGCTCACCCGCGGGACTAGCGGGAGGGCGGAATGAGCAGTTCTTC.

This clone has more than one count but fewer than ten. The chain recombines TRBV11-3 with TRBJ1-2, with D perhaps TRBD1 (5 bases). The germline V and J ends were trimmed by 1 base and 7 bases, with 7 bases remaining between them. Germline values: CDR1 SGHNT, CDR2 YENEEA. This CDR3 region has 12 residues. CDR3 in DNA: TGTGCCAGCAGCTTAGCAGGGATTGGCTACACCTTC. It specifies CASSLAGIGYTF. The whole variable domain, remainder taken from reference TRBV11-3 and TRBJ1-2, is EAGVVQSPRYKIIEKKQPVAFWCNPISGHNTLYWYLQNLGQGPELLIRYENEEAVDDSQLPKDRFSAERLKGVDSTLKIQPAELGDSAVYLCASSLAGIGYTFGSGTRLTVV.

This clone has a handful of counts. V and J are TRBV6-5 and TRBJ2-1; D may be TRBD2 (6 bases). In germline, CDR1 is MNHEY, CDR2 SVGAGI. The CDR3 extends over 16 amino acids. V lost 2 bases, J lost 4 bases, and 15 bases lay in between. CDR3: CASSYEQAGHYNEQFF. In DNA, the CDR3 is TGTGCCAGCAGTTACGAACAAGCGGGCCATTACAATGAGCAGTTCTTC.

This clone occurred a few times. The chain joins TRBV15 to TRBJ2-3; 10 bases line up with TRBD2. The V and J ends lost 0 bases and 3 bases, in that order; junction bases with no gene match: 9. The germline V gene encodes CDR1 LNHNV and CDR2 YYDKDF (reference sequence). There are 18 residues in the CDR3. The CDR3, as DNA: TGTGCCACCAGCAGAGATCCCCCTAGCGGGAGTGCGACAGATACGCAGTATTTT. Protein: CATSRDPPSGSATDTQYF.

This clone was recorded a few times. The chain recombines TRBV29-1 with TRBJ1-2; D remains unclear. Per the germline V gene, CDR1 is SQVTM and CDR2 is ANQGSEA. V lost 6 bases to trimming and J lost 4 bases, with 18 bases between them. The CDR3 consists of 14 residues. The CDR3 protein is CSVQASSVGYGYTF. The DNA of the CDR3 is TGCAGCGTCCAGGCATCCTCTGTCGGCTATGGCTACACCTTC.

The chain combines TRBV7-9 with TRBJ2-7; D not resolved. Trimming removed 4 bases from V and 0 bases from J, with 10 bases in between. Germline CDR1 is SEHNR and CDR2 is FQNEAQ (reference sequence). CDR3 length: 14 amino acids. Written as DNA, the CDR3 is TGTGCCAGCAGCTCCCAAGGCCTCTCCTACGAGCAGTACTTC. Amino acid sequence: CASSSQGLSYEQYF.

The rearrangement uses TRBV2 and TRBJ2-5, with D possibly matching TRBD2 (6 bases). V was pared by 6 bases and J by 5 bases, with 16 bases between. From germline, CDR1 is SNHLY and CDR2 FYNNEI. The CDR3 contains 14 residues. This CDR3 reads CASSGTALGETQYF. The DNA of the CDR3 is TGTGCCAGCAGCGGGACTGCTTTGGGGGAGACCCAGTACTTC. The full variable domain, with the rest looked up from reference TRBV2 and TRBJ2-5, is EPEVTQTPSHQVTQMGQEVILRCVPISNHLYFYWYRQILGQKVEFLVSFYNNEISEKSEIFDDQFSVERPDGSNFTLKIRSTKLEDSAMYFCASSGTALGETQYFGPGTRLLVL.

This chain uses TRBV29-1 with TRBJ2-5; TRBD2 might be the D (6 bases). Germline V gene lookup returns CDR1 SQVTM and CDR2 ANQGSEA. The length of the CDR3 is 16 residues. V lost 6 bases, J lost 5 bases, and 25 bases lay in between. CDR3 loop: CSVGGESGILFETQYF. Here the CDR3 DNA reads TGCAGCGTCGGCGGGGAGTCCGGGATCCTTTTCGAGACCCAGTACTTC.

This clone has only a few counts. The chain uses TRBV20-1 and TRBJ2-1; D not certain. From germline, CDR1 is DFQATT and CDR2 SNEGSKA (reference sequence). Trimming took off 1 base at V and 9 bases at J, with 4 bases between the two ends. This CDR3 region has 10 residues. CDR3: CSARGVEQFF. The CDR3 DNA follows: TGCAGTGCTAGAGGGGTTGAGCAGTTCTTC.

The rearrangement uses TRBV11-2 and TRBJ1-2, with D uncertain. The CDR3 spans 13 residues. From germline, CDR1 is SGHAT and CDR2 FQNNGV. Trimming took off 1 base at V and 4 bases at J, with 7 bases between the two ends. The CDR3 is CASSLVAAYGYTF. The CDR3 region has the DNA TGTGCCAGCAGCTTAGTGGCGGCCTATGGCTACACCTTC.

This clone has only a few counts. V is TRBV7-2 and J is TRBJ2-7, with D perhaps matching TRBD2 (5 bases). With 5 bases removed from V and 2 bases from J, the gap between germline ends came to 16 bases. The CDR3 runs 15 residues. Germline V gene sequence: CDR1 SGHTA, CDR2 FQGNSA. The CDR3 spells CASSLTPGSTYEQYF. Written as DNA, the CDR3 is TGTGCCAGCAGCCTAACACCGGGATCAACCTACGAGCAGTACTTC.

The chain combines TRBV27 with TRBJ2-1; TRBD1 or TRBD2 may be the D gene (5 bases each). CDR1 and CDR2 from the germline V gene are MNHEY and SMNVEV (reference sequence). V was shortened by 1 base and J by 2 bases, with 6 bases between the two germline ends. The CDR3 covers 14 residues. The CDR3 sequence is CASSLWGTYNEQFF. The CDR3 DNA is TGTGCCAGCAGTTTATGGGGGACCTACAATGAGCAGTTCTTC.

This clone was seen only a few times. The CDR3 is CASSGPGTAGYEQYF. In DNA, the CDR3 is TGCGCCAGCAGCGGGCCCGGGACAGCGGGTTACGAGCAGTACTTC. The V gene is TRBV5-1, the J gene TRBJ2-7, with D possibly matching TRBD1 (7 bases). Trimming took off 4 bases at V and 4 bases at J, with 18 bases between the two ends. Looked up from germline, CDR1 is SGHRS and CDR2 is YFSETQ. The CDR3 has 15 residues.

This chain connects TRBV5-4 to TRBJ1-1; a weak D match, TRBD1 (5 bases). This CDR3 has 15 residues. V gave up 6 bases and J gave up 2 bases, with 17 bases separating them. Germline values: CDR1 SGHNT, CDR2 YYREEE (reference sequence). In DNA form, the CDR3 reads TGTGCCAGCATCCCCGCCGGGGCTCTTAACACTGAAGCTTTCTTT. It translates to CASIPAGALNTEAFF.

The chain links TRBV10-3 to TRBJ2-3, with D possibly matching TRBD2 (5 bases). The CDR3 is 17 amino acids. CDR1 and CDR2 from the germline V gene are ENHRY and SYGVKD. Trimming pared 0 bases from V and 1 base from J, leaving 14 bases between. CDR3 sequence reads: CAISESAVLRGTDTQYF. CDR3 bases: TGTGCCATCAGTGAGTCAGCGGTCCTCAGAGGCACAGATACGCAGTATTTT.

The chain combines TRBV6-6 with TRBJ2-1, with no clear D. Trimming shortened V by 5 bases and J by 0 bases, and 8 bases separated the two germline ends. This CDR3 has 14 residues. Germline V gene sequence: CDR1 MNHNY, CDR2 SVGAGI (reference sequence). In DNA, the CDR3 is TGTGCCAGCAGTCCGGTCAGCTCCTACAATGAGCAGTTCTTC. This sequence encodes CASSPVSSYNEQFF.

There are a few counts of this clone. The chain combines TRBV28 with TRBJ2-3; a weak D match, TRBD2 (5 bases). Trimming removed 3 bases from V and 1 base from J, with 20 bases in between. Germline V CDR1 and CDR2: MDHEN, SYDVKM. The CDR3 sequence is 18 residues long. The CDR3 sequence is CASSFSPWASRGTDTQYF. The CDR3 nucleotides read TGTGCCAGCAGTTTTAGTCCTTGGGCCTCGAGGGGCACAGATACGCAGTATTTT.

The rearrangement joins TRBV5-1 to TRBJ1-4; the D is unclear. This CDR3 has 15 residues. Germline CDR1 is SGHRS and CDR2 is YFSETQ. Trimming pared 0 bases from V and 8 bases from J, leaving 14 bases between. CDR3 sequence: CASSLGGSRDEKLFF. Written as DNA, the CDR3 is TGCGCCAGCAGCTTGGGGGGTTCCCGTGACGAAAAACTGTTTTTT.

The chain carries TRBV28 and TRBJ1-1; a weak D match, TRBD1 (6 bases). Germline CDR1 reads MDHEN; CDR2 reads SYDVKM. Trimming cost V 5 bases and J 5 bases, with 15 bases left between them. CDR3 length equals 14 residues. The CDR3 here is CASSQGGRGTEAFF. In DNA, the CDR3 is TGTGCCAGCAGTCAAGGGGGAAGGGGAACTGAAGCTTTCTTT.

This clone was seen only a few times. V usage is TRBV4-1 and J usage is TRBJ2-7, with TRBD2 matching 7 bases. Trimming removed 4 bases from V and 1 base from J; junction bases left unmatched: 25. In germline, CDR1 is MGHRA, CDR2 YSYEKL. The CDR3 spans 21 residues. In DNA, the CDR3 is TGCGCCAGCAGCCCCGCGGTGGGGACGCGGGAGTCCACTCAAGAGTCCTACGAGCAGTACTTC. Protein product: CASSPAVGTRESTQESYEQYF.

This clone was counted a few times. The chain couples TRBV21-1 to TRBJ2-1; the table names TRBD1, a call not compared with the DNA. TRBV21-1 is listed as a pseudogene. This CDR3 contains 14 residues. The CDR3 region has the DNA TGTGCCAGCAGCCCCAGGGGCATATACAATGAGCAGTTCTTC. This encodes CASSPRGIYNEQFF.